This T cell receptor beta chain was captured by sequencing in a study of OX40 agonist ivuxolimab in advanced cancers. As for the study in general: Patients were treated with ivuxolimab, an agonistic anti-OX40 (CD134) antibody.

Clones were read by immunoSEQ multiplex PCR, and TCRdb kept only the in-frame ones, dropping some. The sample holds about 71,000 clones, around 94% seen once. Exclusion applied to patients with autoimmune disease history or systemic immunosuppression. Unmatched junction bases numbered 4, after V lost 3 bases and J lost 8 bases. The germline gives CDR1 SGHAT, CDR2 FQNNGV. The CDR3 is 14 residues long. The genes are TRBV11-2 and TRBJ2-1; 10 bases fit TRBD2. Sequencing used CD4+ or CD8+ T cells sorted from blood, obtained in a trial of the OX40 agonist ivuxolimab. This sequence was found in an adult with an advanced solid tumor such as melanoma, head and neck, liver or kidney cancer. In DNA, the CDR3 is TGTGCCAGCAGCTTTAGCGGGAGGTCAGATGAGCAGTTCTTC. It specifies CASSFSGRSDEQFF. The whole variable domain, filled in from reference TRBV11-2 and TRBJ2-1, reads EAGVAQSPRYKIIEKRQSVAFWCNPISGHATLYWYQQILGQGPKLLIQFQNNGVVDDSQLPKDRFSAERLKGVDSTLKIQPAKLEDSAVYLCASSFSGRSDEQFFGPGTRLTVL.